This T cell receptor (beta chain) emerged from a study of early T cells in non-severe SARS-CoV-2 infection. Researchers attached unique molecular identifiers to individual cDNA molecules. MiXCR, applied by TCRdb to the 5' RACE reads, yields one record per CDR3 protein. The sample contains tens of thousands of distinct CDR3 sequences, 13% to 15% of which appear only once. Notes on the study in general: Private and CD4 specificities were missed by VDJdb matching, skewed to anti-spike CD8.

There are many counts of this clonotype. Antigen specificity is unknown. V was clipped by 7 bases and J by 5 bases; unmatched bases: 3. This CDR3 contains 15 residues. Per the germline V gene, CDR1 is MNHEY and CDR2 is SVGAGI. V and J are TRBV6-5 and TRBJ2-3; 16 bases agree with TRBD2. The material sequenced was whole blood. This TCR was recovered from an adult who was a healthcare worker with PCR-confirmed SARS-CoV-2 infection or an uninfected control (not recorded which). The CDR3 protein is CASKGLAGGQDTQYF. In DNA form, the CDR3 reads TGTGCCAGCAAGGGACTAGCGGGGGGGCAAGATACGCAGTATTTT.